This TCR beta chain originates from a study of cytomegalovirus exposure and HLA in healthy donors. Findings of the study overall: Researchers reported in a later analysis that a missense DCLRE1C variant was tied to TCR beta V- and J-gene trimming.

The PCR made use of 60 Vbeta and 13 Jbeta primers. The data were produced by immunoSEQ multiplex PCR, yet TCRdb's version contains in-frame clones alone and is incomplete. This sample carries approximately 75,000 clones, around 83% of them seen once, and the ten largest clones take about 20%. As concerns this clone: Its antigen remains unknown.

Germline loops: CDR1 SNHLY, CDR2 FYNNEI. This CDR3 has 14 amino acids. Trimming removed 6 bases from V and 3 bases from J; junction bases left unmatched: 4. The receptor was isolated from a man in his 70s in good health and CMV-seropositive. Sequences were obtained from PBMCs. This chain joins TRBV2 and TRBJ2-7; TRBD1 agrees at 11 bases. CDR3 sequence: CASRWGTGGYEQYF. CDR3 nucleotide sequence: TGTGCCAGCAGGTGGGGGACAGGGGGCTACGAGCAGTACTTC.